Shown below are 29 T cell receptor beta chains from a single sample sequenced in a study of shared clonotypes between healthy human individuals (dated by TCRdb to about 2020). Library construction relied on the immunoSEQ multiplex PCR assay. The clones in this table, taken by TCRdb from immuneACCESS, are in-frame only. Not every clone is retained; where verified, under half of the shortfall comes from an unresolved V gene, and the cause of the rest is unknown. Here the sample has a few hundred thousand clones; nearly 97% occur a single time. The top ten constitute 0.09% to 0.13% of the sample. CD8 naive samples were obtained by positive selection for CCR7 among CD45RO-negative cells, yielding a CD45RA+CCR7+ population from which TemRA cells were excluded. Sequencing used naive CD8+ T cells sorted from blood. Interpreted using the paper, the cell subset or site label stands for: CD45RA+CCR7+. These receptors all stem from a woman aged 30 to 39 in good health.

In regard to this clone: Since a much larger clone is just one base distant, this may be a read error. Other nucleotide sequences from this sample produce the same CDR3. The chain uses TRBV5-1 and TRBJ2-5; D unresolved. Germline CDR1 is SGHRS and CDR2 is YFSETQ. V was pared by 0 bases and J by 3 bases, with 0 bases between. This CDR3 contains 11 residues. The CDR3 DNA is TGCGCCAGCAGCTTGGAAGAGACCCAGTACTTC. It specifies CASSLEETQYF.

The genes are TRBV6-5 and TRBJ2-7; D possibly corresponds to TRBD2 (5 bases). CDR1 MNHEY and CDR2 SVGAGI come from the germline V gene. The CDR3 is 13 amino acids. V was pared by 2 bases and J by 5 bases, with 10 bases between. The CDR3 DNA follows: TGTGCCAGCAGTTACACTAGTGGCCACGAGCAGTACTTC. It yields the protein CASSYTSGHEQYF.

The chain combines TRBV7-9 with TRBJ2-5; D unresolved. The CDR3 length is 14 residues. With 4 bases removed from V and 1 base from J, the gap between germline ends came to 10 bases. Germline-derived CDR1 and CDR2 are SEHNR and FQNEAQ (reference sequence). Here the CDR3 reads CASSSIWGQETQYF. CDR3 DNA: TGTGCCAGCAGCTCAATATGGGGCCAAGAGACCCAGTACTTC.

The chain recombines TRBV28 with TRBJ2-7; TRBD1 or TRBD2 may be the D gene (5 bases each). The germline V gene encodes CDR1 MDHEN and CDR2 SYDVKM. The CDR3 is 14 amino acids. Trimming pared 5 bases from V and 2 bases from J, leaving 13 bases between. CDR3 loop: CASSARDGPYEQYF. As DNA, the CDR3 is TGTGCCAGCAGTGCCCGGGACGGACCCTACGAGCAGTACTTC.

The chain's CDR3 is CASSQDALGRTEAFF. The CDR3 bases are TGTGCCAGCAGCCAAGATGCCTTGGGGCGGACTGAAGCTTTCTTT. The chain recombines TRBV14 with TRBJ1-1, with a possible D match to TRBD1 (5 bases). Deletions cut 0 bases from V and 5 bases from J, with 13 bases between. Germline lookup yields CDR1 SGHDN and CDR2 FVKESK. The CDR3 extends over 15 amino acids.

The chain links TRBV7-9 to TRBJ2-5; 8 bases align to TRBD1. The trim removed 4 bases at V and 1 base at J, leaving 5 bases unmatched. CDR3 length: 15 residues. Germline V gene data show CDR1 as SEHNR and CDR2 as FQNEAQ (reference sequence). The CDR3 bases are TGTGCCAGCAGCTCCCCCGGACAGGGCCAAGAGACCCAGTACTTC. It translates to CASSSPGQGQETQYF.

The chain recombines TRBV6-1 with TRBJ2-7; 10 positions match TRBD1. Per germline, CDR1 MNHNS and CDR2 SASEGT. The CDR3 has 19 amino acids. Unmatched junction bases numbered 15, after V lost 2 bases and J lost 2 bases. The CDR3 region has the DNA TGTGCCAGCAGTGAACCAGGGACAGGGGAGATCCGATCTACCTACGAGCAGTACTTC. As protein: CASSEPGTGEIRSTYEQYF.

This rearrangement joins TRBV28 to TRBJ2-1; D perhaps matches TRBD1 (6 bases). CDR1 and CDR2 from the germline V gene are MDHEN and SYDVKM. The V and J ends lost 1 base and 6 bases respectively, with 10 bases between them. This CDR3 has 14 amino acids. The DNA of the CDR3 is TGTGCCAGCAGTTTATTAGGGGGAAGCAATGAGCAGTTCTTC. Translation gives CASSLLGGSNEQFF.

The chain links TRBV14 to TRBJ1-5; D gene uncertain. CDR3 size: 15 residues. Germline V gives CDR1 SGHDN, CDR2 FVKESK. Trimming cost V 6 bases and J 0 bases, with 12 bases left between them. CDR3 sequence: CASRLSVYSNQPQHF. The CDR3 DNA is TGTGCCAGCAGGCTTTCGGTATATAGCAATCAGCCCCAGCATTTT.

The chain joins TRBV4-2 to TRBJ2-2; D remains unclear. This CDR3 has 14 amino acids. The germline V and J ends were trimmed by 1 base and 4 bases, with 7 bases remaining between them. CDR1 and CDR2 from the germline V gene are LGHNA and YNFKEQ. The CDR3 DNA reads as TGTGCCAGCAGCCAAGGACAAGGCACCGGGGAGCTGTTTTTT. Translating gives CASSQGQGTGELFF.

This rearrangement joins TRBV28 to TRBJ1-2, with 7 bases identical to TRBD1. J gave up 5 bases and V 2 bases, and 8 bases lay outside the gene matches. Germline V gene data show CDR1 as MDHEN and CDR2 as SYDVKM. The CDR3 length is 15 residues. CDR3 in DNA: TGTGCCAGCAGTTTAGGCTATGACAGGGAATATGGCTACACCTTC. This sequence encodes CASSLGYDREYGYTF.

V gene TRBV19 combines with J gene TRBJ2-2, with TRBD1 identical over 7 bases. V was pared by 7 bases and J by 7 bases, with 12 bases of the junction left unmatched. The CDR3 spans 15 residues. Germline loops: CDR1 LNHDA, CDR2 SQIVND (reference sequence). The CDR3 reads CASKGEGARHGELFF. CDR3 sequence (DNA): TGTGCCAGTAAGGGTGAGGGGGCGCGTCACGGGGAGCTGTTTTTT.

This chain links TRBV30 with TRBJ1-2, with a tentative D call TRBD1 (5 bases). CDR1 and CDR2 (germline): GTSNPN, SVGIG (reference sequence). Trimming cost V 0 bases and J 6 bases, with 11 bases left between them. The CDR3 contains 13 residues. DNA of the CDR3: TGTGCCTGGAGTGTAACCGGGGCGGATGGCTACACCTTC. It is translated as CAWSVTGADGYTF.

CDR3 amino acids: CASSKLPVPGTPLSSGNTIYF. The CDR3 region has the DNA TGTGCCAGCAGCAAATTACCCGTCCCCGGGACCCCCCTAAGCTCTGGAAACACCATATATTTT. The genes are TRBV21-1 and TRBJ1-3. TRBV21-1 is a listed pseudogene. The CDR3 is 21 residues long.

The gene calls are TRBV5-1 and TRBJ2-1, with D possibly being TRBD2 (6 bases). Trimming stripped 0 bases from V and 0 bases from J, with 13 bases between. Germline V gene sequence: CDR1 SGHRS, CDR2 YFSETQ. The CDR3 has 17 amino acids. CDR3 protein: CASSLVWRRGSYNEQFF. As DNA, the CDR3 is TGCGCCAGCAGCTTGGTGTGGAGGAGGGGCTCCTACAATGAGCAGTTCTTC.

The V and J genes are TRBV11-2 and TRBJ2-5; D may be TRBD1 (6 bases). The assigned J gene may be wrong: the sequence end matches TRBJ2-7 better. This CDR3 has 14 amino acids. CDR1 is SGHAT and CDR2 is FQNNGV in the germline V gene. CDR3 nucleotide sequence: TGTGCCAGCAGCTTAACACTAGGGGGTTACGAGCAGTACTTC. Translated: CASSLTLGGYEQYF.

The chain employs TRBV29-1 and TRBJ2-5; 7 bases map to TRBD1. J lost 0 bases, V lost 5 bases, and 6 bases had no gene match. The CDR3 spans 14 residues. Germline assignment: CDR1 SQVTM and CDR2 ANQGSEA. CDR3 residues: CSVWPGQNQETQYF. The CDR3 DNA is TGCAGCGTTTGGCCGGGACAGAACCAAGAGACCCAGTACTTC. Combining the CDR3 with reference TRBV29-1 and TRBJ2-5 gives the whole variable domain SAVISQKPSRDICQRGTSLTIQCQVDSQVTMMFWYRQQPGQSLTLIATANQGSEATYESGFVIDKFPISRPNLTFSTLTVSNMSPEDSSIYLCSVWPGQNQETQYFGPGTRLLVL.

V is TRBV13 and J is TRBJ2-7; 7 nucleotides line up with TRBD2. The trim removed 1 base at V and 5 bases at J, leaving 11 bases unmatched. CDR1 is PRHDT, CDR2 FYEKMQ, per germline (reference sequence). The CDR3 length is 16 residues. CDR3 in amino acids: CASSLAPAGVVDEQYF. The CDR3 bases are TGTGCCAGCAGCTTAGCTCCGGCGGGGGTAGTAGACGAGCAGTACTTC.

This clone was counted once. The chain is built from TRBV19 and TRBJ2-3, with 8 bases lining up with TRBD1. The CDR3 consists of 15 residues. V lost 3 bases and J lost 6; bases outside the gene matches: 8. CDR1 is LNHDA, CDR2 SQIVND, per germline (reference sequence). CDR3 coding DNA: TGTGCCAGTAGTATCAGCCAGGGGGCAAGGGATACGCAGTATTTT. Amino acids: CASSISQGARDTQYF.

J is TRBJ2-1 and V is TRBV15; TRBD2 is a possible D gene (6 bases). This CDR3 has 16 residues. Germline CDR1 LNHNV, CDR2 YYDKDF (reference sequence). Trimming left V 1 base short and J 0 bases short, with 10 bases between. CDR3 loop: CATSRATEGSYNEQFF. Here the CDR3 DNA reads TGTGCCACCAGCAGAGCCACGGAGGGCTCCTACAATGAGCAGTTCTTC.

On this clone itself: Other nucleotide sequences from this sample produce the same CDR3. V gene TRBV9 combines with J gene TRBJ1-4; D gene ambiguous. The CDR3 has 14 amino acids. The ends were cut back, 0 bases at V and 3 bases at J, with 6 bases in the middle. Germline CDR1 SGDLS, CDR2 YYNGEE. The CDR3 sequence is CASSVGGANEKLFF. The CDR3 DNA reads TGTGCCAGCAGCGTAGGAGGAGCTAATGAAAAACTGTTTTTT.

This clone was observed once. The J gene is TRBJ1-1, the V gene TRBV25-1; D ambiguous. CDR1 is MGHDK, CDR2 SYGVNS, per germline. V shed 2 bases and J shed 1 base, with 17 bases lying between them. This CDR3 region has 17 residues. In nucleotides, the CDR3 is TGTGCCAGCAGTGAAGCCTCCTCTGGAGATTGGAACACTGAAGCTTTCTTT. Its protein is CASSEASSGDWNTEAFF.

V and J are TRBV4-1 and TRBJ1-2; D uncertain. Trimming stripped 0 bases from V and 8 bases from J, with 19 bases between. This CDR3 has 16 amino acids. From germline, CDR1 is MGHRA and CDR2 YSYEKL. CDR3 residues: CASSQDPNSSGNGYTF. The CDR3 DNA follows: TGCGCCAGCAGCCAAGATCCCAACTCATCCGGAAACGGCTACACCTTC.

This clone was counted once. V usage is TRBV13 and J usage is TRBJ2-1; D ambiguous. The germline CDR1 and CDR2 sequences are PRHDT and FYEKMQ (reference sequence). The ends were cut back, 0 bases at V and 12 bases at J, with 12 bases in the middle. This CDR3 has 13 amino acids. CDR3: CASSLGRSKSQFF. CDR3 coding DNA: TGTGCCAGCAGCTTAGGACGGTCTAAGTCGCAGTTCTTC.

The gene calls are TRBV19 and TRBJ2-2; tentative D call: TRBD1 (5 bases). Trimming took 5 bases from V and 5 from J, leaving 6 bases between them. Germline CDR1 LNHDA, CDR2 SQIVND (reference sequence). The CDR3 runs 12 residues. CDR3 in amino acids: CASSDRTGELFF. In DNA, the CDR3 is TGTGCCAGTAGTGACAGAACCGGGGAGCTGTTTTTT.

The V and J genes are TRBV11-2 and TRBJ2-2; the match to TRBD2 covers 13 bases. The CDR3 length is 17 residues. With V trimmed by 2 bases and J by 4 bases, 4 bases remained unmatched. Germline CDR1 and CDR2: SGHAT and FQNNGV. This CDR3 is CASSLRTSGRSTGELFF. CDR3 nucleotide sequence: TGTGCCAGCAGCTTACGGACTAGCGGGAGAAGCACCGGGGAGCTGTTTTTT.

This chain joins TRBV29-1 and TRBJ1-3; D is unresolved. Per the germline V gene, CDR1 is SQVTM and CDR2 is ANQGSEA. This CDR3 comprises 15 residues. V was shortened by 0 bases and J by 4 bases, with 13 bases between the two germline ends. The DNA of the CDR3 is TGCAGCGTTGAAGATCCCGAAACGAACGGAAACACCATATATTTT. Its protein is CSVEDPETNGNTIYF.

The CDR3 nucleotides are TGTGCCAGCAGCTTATCAGCAAACTACGAGCAGTACTTC. Translation: CASSLSANYEQYF. The rearrangement uses TRBV7-9 and TRBJ2-7; D uncertain. Per the germline V gene, CDR1 is SEHNR and CDR2 is FQNEAQ (reference sequence). This CDR3 is 13 amino acids long. The V gene lost 2 bases and the J gene lost 3 bases, with 8 bases spanning the gap.

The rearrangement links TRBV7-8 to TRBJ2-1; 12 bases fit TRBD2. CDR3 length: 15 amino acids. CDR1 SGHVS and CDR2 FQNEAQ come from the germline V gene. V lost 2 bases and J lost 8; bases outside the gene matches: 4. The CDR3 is CASSLRLAGVYEQFF. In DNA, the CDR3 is TGTGCCAGCAGCTTAAGACTAGCGGGAGTTTATGAGCAGTTCTTC.